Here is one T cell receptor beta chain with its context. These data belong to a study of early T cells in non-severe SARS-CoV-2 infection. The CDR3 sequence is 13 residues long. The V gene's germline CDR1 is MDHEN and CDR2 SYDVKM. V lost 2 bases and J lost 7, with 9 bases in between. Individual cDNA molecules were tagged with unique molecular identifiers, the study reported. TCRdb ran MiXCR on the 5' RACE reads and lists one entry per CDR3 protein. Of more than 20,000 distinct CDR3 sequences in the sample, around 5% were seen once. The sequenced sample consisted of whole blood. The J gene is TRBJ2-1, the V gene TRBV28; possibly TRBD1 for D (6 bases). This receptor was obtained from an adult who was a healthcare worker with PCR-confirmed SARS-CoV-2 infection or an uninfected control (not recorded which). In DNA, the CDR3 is TGTGCCAGCAGTTTAGAGAGGGGGAATGAGCAGTTCTTC. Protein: CASSLERGNEQFF.